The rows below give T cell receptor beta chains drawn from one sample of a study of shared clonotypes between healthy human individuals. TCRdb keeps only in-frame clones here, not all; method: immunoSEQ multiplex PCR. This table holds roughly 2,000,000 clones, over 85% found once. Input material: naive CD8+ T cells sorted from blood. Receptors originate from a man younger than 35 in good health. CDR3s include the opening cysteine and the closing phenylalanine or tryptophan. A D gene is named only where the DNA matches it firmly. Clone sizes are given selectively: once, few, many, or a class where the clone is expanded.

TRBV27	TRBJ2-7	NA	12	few	CASSLRGYEQYF	TGTGCCAGCAGTTTACGGGGCTACGAGCAGTACTTC
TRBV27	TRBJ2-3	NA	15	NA	CASSPSVSGTDTQYF	TGTGCCAGCAGTCCATCAGTATCAGGCACAGATACGCAGTATTTT
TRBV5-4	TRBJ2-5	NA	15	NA	CASSLGPGSRETQYF	TGTGCCAGCAGCTTGGGCCCGGGGTCTCGAGAGACCCAGTACTTC
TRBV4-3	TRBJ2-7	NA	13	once	CASSQDLPREQYF	TGCGCCAGCAGCCAAGACTTACCCCGGGAGCAGTACTTC
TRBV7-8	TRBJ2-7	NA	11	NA	CASSLLYEQYF	TGTGCCAGCAGCTTACTCTACGAGCAGTACTTC
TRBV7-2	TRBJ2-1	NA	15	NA	CASSLVTTSYNEQFF	TGTGCCAGCAGCTTAGTCACTACGTCCTACAATGAGCAGTTCTTC
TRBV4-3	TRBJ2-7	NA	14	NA	CASSQGRSSYEQYF	TGCGCCAGCAGCCAAGGGAGAAGTTCCTACGAGCAGTACTTC
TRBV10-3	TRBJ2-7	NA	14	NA	CAISTPGAGYEQYF	TGTGCCATCAGTACCCCGGGCGCCGGGTACGAGCAGTACTTC
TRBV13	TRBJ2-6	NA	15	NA	CASSFVRAGANVLTF	TGTGCCAGCAGCTTTGTAAGGGCTGGGGCCAACGTCCTGACTTTC
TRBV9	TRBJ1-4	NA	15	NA	CASSVGGATNEKLFF	TGTGCCAGCAGCGTAGGAGGGGCCACTAATGAAAAACTGTTTTTT
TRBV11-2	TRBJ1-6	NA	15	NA	CASSWGSSYNSPLHF	TGTGCCAGCAGCTGGGGGAGCTCCTATAATTCACCCCTCCACTTT
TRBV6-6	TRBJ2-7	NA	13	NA	CASVGSSDYEQYF	TGTGCCAGCGTAGGGAGTTCCGACTACGAGCAGTACTTC
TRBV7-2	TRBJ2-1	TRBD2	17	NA	CASSSKRGSSSYNEQFF	TGTGCCAGCAGCTCTAAGCGGGGGTCCAGCTCCTACAATGAGCAGTTCTTC